The subject of this entry is one TCR beta chain. The clone's antigen remains unknown. No base quality values were provided; no much bigger clone lies one nucleotide off. The trial excluded patients who had a history of autoimmune disease or who were on systemic immunosuppression. Peripheral blood for TCR sequencing was collected from all dose cohorts at baseline, on cycle 4 day 1, and on cycle 7 day 1. The samples were drawn from a first-in-human, open-label, multicenter phase I dose-escalation trial of ivuxolimab. Adults with locally advanced or metastatic head and neck squamous cell, hepatocellular, melanoma or renal cell carcinoma were enrolled in the trial. Before TCR sequencing, CD4+ and CD8+ T cells were separately sorted from peripheral blood. To sequence the TCRbeta CDR3 region, genomic DNA was isolated from the sorted cells. The immunoSEQ Assay was used to sequence the TCRbeta CDR3 regions. TCRdb took over this immuneACCESS table, retaining in-frame rearrangements with V and J assigned. Such tables are incomplete; in checked studies, under half of the missing clones stem from an unresolved V gene, and the remainder is unexplained. In this sample the table shows approximately 90,000 clones, more than 70% of which occur a single time. 0.25% to 0.3% of the sample belongs to the ten largest clones.

The germline V gene supplies CDR1 MNHEY and CDR2 SVGAGI. The CDR3 contains 13 residues, cysteine and phenylalanine counted. This entry keeps only the CDR3 DNA: 39 bases, framed from base 1. Trimming removed 0 bases from V and 8 bases from J, leaving 9 bases between the germline ends. This specimen comes from a study of OX40 agonist ivuxolimab in advanced cancers. The study in broad terms: Ivuxolimab was a fully human IgG2 agonistic monoclonal antibody targeting the costimulatory receptor OX40 (CD134). Patients were allowed to have had prior anti-PD-1, anti-PD-L1 or anti-CTLA-4 therapy, and around two fifths of the dose-escalation patients had been treated with checkpoint inhibitors. Intravenous ivuxolimab was administered to patients every 2 weeks at six dose levels: 0.01, 0.1, 0.3, 1.5, 3 and 10 mg/kg. Peripheral TCRbeta sequencing was intended to test whether TCR sequence diversity was altered and clonal T-cell expansion was caused by ivuxolimab. Partial responses occurred in three dose-escalation patients, of whom one had hepatocellular carcinoma and two had cutaneous melanoma. Among the roughly 52 dose-escalation patients, about 19 had hepatocellular carcinoma, approximately 15 melanoma, 9 renal cell carcinoma and 9 head and neck cancer. The monotherapy dose-escalation portion (N of about 52 patients) of the phase I ivuxolimab trial is reported in the paper. A male proportion of roughly 80% and a mean age of around 60 years, ranging from about 20 to 85, were recorded for the dose-escalation cohort.

Paper-wide results and their limitations: In the 0.1-3.0 mg/kg groups, partial responders had among the lowest normalized peripheral clonal expansion, particularly in CD8+ T cells. After ivuxolimab, CD8+ T cells had more expanded clones than CD4+ T cells on average. At doses of 0.1 to 3.0 mg/kg, clonal expansion of both CD4+ and CD8+ blood T cells was observed from baseline to week 6. Low levels of normalized T-cell clonal expansion were also shown by some nonresponding patients. Which antigens the clonally expanded peripheral T cells were specific for was not determined.

This receptor was obtained from an adult with an advanced solid tumor such as melanoma, head and neck, liver or kidney cancer. Sequenced here: CD4+ or CD8+ T cells sorted from blood, sampled in a trial of the OX40 agonist ivuxolimab. The chain links TRBV6-5 with TRBJ2-3; the D gene is unclear. The nucleotide sequence is given as TGTGCCAGCAGTTACTCAGGTAGCCGTACGCAGTATTTT. Its protein product is CASSYSGSRTQYF.